This entry concerns a single T cell receptor (beta chain). The antigen is unknown. Ranging in age from roughly 6 to 100, the donors were healthy Caucasian individuals from Russia. The data originate from a study of blood T cells in healthy people across ages. Regarding the study as a whole: With donor CMV status unknown, expanded clonotype changes were possibly confounded.

Next came a second PCR, run for about 7 to 12 cycles, which used a sample-barcoded 5' primer along with a J-beta primer mix. MiXCR, run by TCRdb on the 5' RACE reads, gives a single entry per CDR3 protein. The table lists some 940,000 distinct CDR3 sequences, just under 30% of them singletons. Between the trimmed V and J ends, which lost 3 bases and 2 bases, there was a span of 8 bases. Germline V lookup: CDR1 DFQATT, CDR2 SNEGSKA (reference sequence). CDR3 size: 13 residues. The same sample was also studied in work on T cells of mothers and their children. Per that study: Researchers report slightly higher, though non-significant, overlap in related mother-child pairs than in unrelated pairs.

Specimen: blood. The chain has TRBV20-1 and TRBJ2-1; D unresolved. This TCR came from a woman aged 40 to 50 in good health. CDR3 residues: CSASPLAYNEQFF. CDR3 bases: TGCAGTGCTAGTCCCCTGGCCTACAATGAGCAGTTCTTC.